The rows below give T cell receptor beta chains drawn from one sample of a study of OX40 agonist ivuxolimab in advanced cancers. Libraries were prepared by immunoSEQ multiplex PCR; TCRdb keeps only in-frame clonotypes and omits some of them. This sample carries tens of thousands of clones, approximately 80% of them seen once, and the ten largest clones take about 0.69%. The material was CD4+ or CD8+ T cells sorted from blood, obtained in a trial of the OX40 agonist ivuxolimab. The origin of the receptors is an adult with an advanced solid tumor such as melanoma, head and neck, liver or kidney cancer. Each CDR3 is given with its conserved first and last residue. Each record gives: J gene, V gene, CDR3 protein.

>TRBJ1-6|TRBV6-5
CASSYSGGASHF
>TRBJ2-7|TRBV18
CASSAGANYEQYF
>TRBJ2-5|TRBV10-3
CAISTGTGGETQYF
>TRBJ1-4|TRBV28
CASSLGQTEKLFF
>TRBJ2-5|TRBV9
CASSVGTGDQETQYF
>TRBJ2-1|TRBV7-3
CASSLYSADSEQFF
>TRBJ2-7|TRBV27
CASSLVRNYEQYF
>TRBJ1-3|TRBV7-9
CASVSGQGAGNTIYF
>TRBJ1-2|TRBV6-1
CAIENYGYTF
>TRBJ2-6|TRBV5-4
CASSLAGPNVLTF
>TRBJ2-5|TRBV7-3
CASSSGREETQYF
>TRBJ1-1|TRBV6-1
CASRTGYLTEAFF
>TRBJ2-3|TRBV6-1
CASSEQGVGDTQYF
>TRBJ1-1|TRBV25-1
CASSINRGMNTEAFF
>TRBJ1-2|TRBV5-6
CASSLESEGGYTF
>TRBJ2-5|TRBV19
CASSTGLAGGLETQYF
>TRBJ1-5|TRBV6-5
CASSRQGGNQPQHF
>TRBJ1-4|TRBV27
CASSPSAGGGRNEKLFF
>TRBJ1-1|TRBV28
CASSFGGAVNTEAFF
>TRBJ2-7|TRBV11-2
CASSLVPGINEQYF
>TRBJ2-7|TRBV5-4
CASSYRQGEQYF
>TRBJ2-5|TRBV5-6
CASSWGLAGGFETQYF
>TRBJ1-1|TRBV29-1
CSVGGTGGTEAFF
>TRBJ1-1|TRBV28
CASSLLGQGGPLTEAFF
>TRBJ1-5|TRBV2
CASSFGGTGNQPQHF
>TRBJ1-4|TRBV28
CASRARGSNEKLFF
>TRBJ2-5|TRBV11-3
CASSSRGQFQETQYF
>TRBJ2-7|TRBV5-1
CASSLGRASPYEQYF
>TRBJ2-3|TRBV7-9
CASSLGLAGPDTDTQYF
>TRBJ1-3|TRBV4-1
CASSQEVVFSGNTIYF
>TRBJ2-3|TRBV27
CASSASYSTDTQYF
>TRBJ2-5|TRBV6-1
CASTSVETQYF